In its sample, the clone carrying this TCR beta chain was seen many times. Antigen unknown. J lost 1 base, V lost 5 bases, and 7 bases had no gene match. The CDR3 totals 15 residues. Germline CDR1 is SGHTA and CDR2 is FQGNSA. TCRdb processed the 5' RACE reads anew with MiXCR; each CDR3 protein has one entry. The repertoire has under 300,000 distinct CDR3 sequences, 8.6% of them found once; the top ten carry about 6.8%. This sample was taken from a study of CD8 T cells in ankylosing spondylitis. Findings and caveats of the study: A motif of 7 to 9 highly homologous TCR beta variants was seen as apparently characteristic of ankylosing spondylitis blood.

The sample consisted of blood, either unsorted or a sorted T cell fraction (not recorded which). The clonotype was recovered from a male donor with ankylosing spondylitis or in good health (not recorded which). This chain uses TRBV7-2 with TRBJ2-5, with 7 bases identical to TRBD2. CDR3 sequence: CASSDYTSAQETQYF. CDR3 nucleotide sequence: TGTGCCAGCAGCGACTATACTAGCGCCCAAGAGACCCAGTACTTC.